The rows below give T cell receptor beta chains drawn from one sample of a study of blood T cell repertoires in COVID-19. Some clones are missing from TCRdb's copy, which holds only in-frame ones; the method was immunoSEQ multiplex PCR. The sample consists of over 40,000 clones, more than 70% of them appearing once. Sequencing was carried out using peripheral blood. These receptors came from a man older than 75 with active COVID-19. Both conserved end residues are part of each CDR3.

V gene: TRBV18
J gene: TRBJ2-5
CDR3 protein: CASSRTSGSQVETQYF

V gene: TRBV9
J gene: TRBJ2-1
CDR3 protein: CASSRLPEEESYNEQFF

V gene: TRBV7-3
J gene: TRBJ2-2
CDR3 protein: CASSLRLAAGELFF

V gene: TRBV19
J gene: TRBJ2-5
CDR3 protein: CASSIDRGHRGRETQYF

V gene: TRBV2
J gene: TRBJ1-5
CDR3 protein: CASSEGQGAGQPQHF

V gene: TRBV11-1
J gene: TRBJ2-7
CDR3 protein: CASSHLTGYEQYF

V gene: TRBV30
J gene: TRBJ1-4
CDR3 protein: CAWSGKKGAEELFF

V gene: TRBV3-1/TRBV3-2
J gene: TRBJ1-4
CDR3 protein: CASSQGPGGDNEKLFF

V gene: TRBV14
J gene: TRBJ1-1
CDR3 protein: CASSQDWGVAAFF

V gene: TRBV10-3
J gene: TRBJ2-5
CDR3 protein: CAISESGEMSPETQYF

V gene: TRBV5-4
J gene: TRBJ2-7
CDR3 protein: CASSLETGTSSYEQYF

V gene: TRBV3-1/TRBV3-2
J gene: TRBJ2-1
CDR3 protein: CASSGLSTKNNEQFF

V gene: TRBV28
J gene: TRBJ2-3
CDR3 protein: CASSFSRTSGITDTQYF

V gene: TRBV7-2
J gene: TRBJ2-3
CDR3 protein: CASSLVGGLERTDTQYF